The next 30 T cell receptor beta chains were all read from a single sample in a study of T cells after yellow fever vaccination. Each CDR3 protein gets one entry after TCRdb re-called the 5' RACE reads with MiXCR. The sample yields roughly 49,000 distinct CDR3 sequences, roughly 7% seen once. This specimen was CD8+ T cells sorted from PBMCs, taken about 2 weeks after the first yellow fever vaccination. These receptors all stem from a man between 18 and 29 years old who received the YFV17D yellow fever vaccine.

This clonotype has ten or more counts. The CDR3 reads CASSVYRVGTEAFF. CDR3 bases: TGCGCCAGCAGCGTATACAGGGTAGGGACTGAAGCTTTCTTT. This chain connects TRBV4-1 to TRBJ1-1; TRBD1 might be the D (6 bases). CDR1 and CDR2 from the germline V gene are MGHRA and YSYEKL. With 5 bases removed from V and 5 bases from J, the gap between germline ends came to 15 bases. The CDR3 has 14 amino acids.

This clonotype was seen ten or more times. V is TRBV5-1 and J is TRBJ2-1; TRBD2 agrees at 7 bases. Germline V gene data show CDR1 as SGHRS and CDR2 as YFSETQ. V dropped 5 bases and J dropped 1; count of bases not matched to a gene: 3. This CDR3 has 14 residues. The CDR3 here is CASRVSGSYNEQFF. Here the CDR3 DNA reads TGCGCCAGCAGGGTTAGCGGGTCCTACAATGAGCAGTTCTTC.

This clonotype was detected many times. CDR3 loop: CASRTGGQPQHF. The CDR3 nucleotides read TGTGCCAGCCGAACAGGGGGCCAGCCCCAGCATTTT. The rearrangement uses TRBV19 and TRBJ1-5; 9 positions match TRBD1. This CDR3 is 12 amino acids long. The trim removed 9 bases at V and 7 bases at J, leaving 4 bases unmatched. Germline V gives CDR1 LNHDA, CDR2 SQIVND (reference sequence).

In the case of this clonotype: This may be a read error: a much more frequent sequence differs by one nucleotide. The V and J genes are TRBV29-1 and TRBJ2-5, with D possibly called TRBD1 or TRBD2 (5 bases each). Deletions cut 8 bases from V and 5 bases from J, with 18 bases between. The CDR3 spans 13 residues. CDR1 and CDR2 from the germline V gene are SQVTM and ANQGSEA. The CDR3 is CSSKPGPHETQYF. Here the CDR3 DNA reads TGCAGCTCCAAGCCGGGACCTCATGAGACCCAGTACTTC.

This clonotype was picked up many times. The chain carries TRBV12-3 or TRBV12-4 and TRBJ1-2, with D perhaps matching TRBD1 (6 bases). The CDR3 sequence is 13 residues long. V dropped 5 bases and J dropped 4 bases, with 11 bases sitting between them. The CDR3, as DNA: TGTGCCAGCAGTAGCCGGGGGGCCTATGGCTACACCTTC. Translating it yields CASSSRGAYGYTF.

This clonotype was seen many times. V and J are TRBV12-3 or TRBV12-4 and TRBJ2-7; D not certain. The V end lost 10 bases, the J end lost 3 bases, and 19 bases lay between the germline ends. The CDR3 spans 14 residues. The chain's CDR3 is CATSTRVRFYEQYF. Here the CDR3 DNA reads TGTGCCACCTCTACACGCGTCCGTTTCTACGAGCAGTACTTC.

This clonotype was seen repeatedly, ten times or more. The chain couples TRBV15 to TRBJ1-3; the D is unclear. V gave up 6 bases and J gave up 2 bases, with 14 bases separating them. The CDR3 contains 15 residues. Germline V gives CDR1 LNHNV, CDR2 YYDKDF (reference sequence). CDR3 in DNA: TGTGCCACCAGAAGCACTAGGTCCGCTGGAAACACCATATATTTT. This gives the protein CATRSTRSAGNTIYF.

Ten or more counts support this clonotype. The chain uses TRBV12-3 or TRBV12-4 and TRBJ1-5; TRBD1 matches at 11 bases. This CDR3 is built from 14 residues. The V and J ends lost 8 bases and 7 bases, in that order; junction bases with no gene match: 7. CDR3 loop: CASATGTGGQPQHF. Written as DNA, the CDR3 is TGTGCCAGCGCGACCGGGACAGGGGGACAGCCCCAGCATTTT.

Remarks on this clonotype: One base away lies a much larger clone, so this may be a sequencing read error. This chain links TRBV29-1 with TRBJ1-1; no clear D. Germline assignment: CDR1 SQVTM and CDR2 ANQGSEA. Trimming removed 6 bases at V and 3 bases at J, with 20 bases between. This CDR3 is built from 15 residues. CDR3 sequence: CSVWRIGNEYTEAFF. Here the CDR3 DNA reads TGCAGCGTCTGGAGAATAGGGAATGAGTACACTGAAGCTTTCTTT.

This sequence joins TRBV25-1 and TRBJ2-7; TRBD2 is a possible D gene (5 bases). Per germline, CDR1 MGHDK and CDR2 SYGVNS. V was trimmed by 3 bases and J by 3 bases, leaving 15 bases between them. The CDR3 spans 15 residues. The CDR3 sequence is CASSDFGGGFYEQYF. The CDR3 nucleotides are TGTGCCAGCAGTGATTTTGGTGGAGGATTCTACGAGCAGTACTTC.

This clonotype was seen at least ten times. CDR3 sequence: CAWSVSVEQYF. The CDR3 nucleotides are TGTGCCTGGAGTGTTTCGGTAGAGCAGTACTTC. The V call is TRBV30, the J call TRBJ2-7; D gene uncertain. Germline CDR1 and CDR2: GTSNPN and SVGIG (reference sequence). The CDR3 runs to 11 residues. V was pared by 0 bases and J by 7 bases, with 7 bases between.

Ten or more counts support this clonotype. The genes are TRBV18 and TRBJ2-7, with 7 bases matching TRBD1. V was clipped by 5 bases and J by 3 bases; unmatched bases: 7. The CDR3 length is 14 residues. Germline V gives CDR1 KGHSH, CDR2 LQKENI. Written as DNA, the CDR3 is TGTGCCAGCTCAGGCGACAGGGAGCTCTACGAGCAGTACTTC. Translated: CASSGDRELYEQYF.

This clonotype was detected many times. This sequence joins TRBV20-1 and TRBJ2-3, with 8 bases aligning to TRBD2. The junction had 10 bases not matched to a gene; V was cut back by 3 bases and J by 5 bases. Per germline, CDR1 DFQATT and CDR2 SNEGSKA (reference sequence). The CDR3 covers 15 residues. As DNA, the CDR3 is TGCAGTGCTAGGGTACGGGGGGGCCTTGTAGATACGCAGTATTTT. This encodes CSARVRGGLVDTQYF.

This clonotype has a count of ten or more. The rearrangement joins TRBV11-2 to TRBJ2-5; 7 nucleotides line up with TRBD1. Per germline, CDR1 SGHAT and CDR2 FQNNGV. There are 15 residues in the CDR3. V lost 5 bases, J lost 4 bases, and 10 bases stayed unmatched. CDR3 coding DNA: TGTGCCAGCAGCCGGACTGACAGGGTTGGAGAGACCCAGTACTTC. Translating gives CASSRTDRVGETQYF.

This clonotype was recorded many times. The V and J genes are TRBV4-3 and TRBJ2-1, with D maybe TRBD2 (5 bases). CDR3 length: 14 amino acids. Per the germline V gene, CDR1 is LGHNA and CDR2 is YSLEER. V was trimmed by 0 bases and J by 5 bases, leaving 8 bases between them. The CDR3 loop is CASSQDIGDNEQFF. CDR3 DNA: TGCGCCAGCAGCCAAGATATCGGGGACAATGAGCAGTTCTTC.

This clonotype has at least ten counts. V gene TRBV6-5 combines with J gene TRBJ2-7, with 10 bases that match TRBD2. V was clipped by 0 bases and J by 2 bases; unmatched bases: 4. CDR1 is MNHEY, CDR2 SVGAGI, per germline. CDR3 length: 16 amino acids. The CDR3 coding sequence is TGTGCCAGCAGTTACTCGAGCGGGGGGGACCCCTACGAGCAGTACGTC. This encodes CASSYSSGGDPYEQYV.

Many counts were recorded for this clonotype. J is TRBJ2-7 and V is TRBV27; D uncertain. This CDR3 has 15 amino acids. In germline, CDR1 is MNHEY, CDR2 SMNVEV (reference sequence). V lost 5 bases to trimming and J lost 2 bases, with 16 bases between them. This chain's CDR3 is CASSPTPAQAYEQYF. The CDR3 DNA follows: TGTGCCAGCAGTCCCACGCCGGCCCAGGCCTACGAGCAGTACTTC.

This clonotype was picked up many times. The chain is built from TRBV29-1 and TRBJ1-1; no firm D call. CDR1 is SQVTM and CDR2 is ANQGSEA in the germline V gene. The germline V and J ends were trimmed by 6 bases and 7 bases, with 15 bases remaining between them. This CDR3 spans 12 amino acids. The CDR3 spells CSVFTEFNEAFF. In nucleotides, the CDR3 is TGCAGCGTCTTTACGGAGTTTAATGAAGCTTTCTTT.

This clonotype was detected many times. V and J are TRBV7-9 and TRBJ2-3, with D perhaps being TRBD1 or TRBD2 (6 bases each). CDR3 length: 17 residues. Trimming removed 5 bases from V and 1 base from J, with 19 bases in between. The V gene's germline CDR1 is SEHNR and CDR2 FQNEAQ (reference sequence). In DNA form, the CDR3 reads TGTGCCAGCAGCCCCGTGGTCGGGGGCAGGGGCACAGATACGCAGTATTTT. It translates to CASSPVVGGRGTDTQYF. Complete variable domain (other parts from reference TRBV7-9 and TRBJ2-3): DTGVSQNPRHKITKRGQNVTFRCDPISEHNRLYWYRQTLGQGPEFLTYFQNEAQLEKSRLLSDRFSAERPKGSFSTLEIQRTEQGDSAMYLCASSPVVGGRGTDTQYFGPGTRLTVL.

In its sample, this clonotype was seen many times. CDR3 sequence (DNA): TGTGCCAGCAGGGCGAGACAGTCCCTTTCTTCACCCCTCCACTTT. It specifies CASRARQSLSSPLHF. The V call is TRBV27, the J call TRBJ1-6; D is perhaps TRBD1 (5 bases). This CDR3 spans 15 amino acids. Germline-derived CDR1 and CDR2 are MNHEY and SMNVEV (reference sequence). V was shortened by 6 bases and J by 9 bases, with 18 bases between the two germline ends.

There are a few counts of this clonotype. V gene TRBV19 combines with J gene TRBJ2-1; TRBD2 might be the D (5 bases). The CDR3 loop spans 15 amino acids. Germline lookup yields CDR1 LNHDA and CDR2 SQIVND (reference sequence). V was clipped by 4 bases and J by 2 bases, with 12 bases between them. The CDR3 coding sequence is TGTGCCAGTAGTAACCTAGCTGGTCCCTACAATGAGCAGTTCTTC. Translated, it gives CASSNLAGPYNEQFF. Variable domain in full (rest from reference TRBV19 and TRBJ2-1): DGGITQSPKYLFRKEGQNVTLSCEQNLNHDAMYWYRQDPGQGLRLIYYSQIVNDFQKGDIAEGYSVSREKKESFPLTVTSAQKNPTAFYLCASSNLAGPYNEQFFGPGTRLTVL.

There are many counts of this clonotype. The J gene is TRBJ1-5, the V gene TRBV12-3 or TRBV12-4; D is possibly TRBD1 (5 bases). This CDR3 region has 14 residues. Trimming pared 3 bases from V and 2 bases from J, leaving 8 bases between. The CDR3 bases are TGTGCCAGCAGTTTCCGGGGGGGCAATCAGCCCCAGCATTTT. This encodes CASSFRGGNQPQHF.

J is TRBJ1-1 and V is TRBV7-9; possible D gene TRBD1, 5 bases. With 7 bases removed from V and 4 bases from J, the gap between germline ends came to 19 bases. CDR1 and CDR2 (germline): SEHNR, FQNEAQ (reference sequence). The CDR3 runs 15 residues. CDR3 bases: TGTGCCAGCACCCCCCAGGGAGATGATAGCACTGAAGCTTTCTTT. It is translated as CASTPQGDDSTEAFF.

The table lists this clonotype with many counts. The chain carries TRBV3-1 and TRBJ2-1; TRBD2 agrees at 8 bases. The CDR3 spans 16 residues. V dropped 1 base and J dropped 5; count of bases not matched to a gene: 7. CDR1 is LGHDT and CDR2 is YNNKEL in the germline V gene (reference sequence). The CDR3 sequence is CASSQGPGGPNNEQFF. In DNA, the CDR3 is TGTGCCAGCAGCCAAGGACCGGGGGGGCCAAACAATGAGCAGTTCTTC.

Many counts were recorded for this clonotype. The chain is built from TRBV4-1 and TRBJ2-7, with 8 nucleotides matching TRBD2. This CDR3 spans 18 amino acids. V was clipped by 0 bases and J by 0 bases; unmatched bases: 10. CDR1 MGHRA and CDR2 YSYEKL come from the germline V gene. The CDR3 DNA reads TGCGCCAGCAGCCAAGAACCCGAAGGTAGCGGGGTCTCCTACGAGCAGTACGTC. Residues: CASSQEPEGSGVSYEQYV.

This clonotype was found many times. The CDR3 bases are TGTGCCAGCAGTTCGACCTTTGACAGGGGGCTGATAGAGTACTTC. Residues: CASSSTFDRGLIEYF. The rearrangement links TRBV6-2 or TRBV6-3 to TRBJ2-4; 10 bases match TRBD1. Germline CDR1 MNHEY, CDR2 SVGEGT. Trimming cost V 4 bases and J 14 bases; bases outside gene matches: 14. There are 15 residues in the CDR3.

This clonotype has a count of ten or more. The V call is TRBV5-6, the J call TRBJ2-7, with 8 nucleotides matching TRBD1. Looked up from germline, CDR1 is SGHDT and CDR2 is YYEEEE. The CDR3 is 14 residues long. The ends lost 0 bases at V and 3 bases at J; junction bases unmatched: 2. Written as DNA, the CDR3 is TGTGCCAGCAGCTTGGGACAGGGGATCTACGAGCAGTACTTC. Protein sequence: CASSLGQGIYEQYF.

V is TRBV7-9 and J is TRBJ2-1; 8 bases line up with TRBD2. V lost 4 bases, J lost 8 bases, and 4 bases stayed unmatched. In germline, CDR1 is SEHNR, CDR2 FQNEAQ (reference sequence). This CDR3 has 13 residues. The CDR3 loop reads CASSSAGGDEQFF. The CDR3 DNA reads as TGTGCCAGCAGCTCGGCGGGGGGAGATGAGCAGTTCTTC.

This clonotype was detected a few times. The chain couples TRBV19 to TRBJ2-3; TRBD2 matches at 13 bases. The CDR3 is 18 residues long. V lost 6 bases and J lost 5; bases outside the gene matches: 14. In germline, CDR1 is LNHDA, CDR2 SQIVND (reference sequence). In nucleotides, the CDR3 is TGTGCCAGTAGCCTTGGACTAGCGGGGGCCCTACGCGGAGATACGCAGTATTTT. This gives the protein CASSLGLAGALRGDTQYF.

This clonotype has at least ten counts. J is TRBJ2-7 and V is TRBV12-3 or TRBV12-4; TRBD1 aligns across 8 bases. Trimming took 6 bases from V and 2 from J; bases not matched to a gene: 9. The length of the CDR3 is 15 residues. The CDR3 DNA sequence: TGTGCCAGCAGCGACAGGGGACAGCGAGCCTACGAGCAGTACTTC. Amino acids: CASSDRGQRAYEQYF.